This T cell receptor (beta chain) was sequenced during a study of molecular identifiers for immune sequencing clone quantification. Across the whole study: Replicates split RNA from roughly 18,000 or 92,000 naive CD8 cells five ways, and the researchers sequenced four portions. Study-level points and caveats: Clones that had above 20 RNA copies took up over 98% of effector molecules but under 1% in naive cells.

Per the germline V gene, CDR1 is SEHNR and CDR2 is FQNEAQ (reference sequence). The CDR3 is 12 amino acids. The V end was cut by 5 bases, the J end by 9 bases, with 8 bases between. About this clonotype: Its antigen remains unknown.

In TCRdb, the PCR reads were re-called with MiXCR into one record per CDR3 protein. This table has around 470,000 distinct CDR3 sequences, 25% appearing once. Sorting captured naive CD8 T cells as CD8+CD4-CCR7+CD45RA+. Sequencing was done on a sample of naive CD8+ T cells from blood, with Jurkat cell RNA spiked in. Sample subset: FACS-sorted CD8+CD4-CCR7+CD45RA+ naive T cells. The receptor was isolated from a human donor in good health. Some libraries in this study had Jurkat cell RNA spiked in. J is TRBJ1-6 and V is TRBV7-9; D is uncertain. The CDR3 loop reads CASSNNGSPLHF. DNA of the CDR3: TGTGCCAGCAGCAACAATGGTTCACCCCTCCACTTT.